This TCR beta chain was obtained from a study of T-cell memory formation after mild COVID-19 (TCRdb year 2021). At the level of the whole study: TCR sequence clusters from the two donors were found to be largely donor specific. T-cell clones expanding and contracting after mild COVID-19 in a couple of donors were tracked by longitudinal TCRalpha and TCRbeta repertoire sequencing. Two young, previously healthy adult volunteers, one female and one male, were included in the cohort. The investigation overall reported the following: SARS-CoV-2 specificity of the second-wave clones peaking on day 37 was not confirmed. From day 15 to 85, contracting clones showed balanced CD4/CD8 phenotypes, whereas a second wave of clones that expanded from day 15 to 37 leaned towards CD4+. Some responding clones were found in pre-infection memory, which suggests that pre-existing cross-reactive memory T cells took part in the SARS-CoV-2 response. Contracting CD4+ clones were found mainly in CM and EM memory subsets, while CD8+ clones were enriched in EMRA. Only a couple of mild cases were covered by the study, and larger cohorts that include severe cases with pre-infection samples were considered necessary.

Ficoll-Paque density gradient centrifugation was the method used to isolate PBMCs. The sequencer was an Illumina NovaSeq 6000. TCRalpha and TCRbeta cDNA libraries were constructed by 5'RACE with constant-segment primers, with sample barcodes and unique molecular identifiers being introduced. Trizol reagent was used to extract RNA from every sample. Libraries were amplified in two PCR steps, with a second sample barcode and Illumina TruSeq adapters added in the second step. Sequencing of libraries was performed on an Illumina NovaSeq with 2 x 150 bp paired-end reads. The study's own analysis went as follows. With migec v1.2.7, reads were demultiplexed and then collapsed into UMI-guided consensus sequences. Using mixcr v2.1.11, UMI consensuses were aligned to TRA and TRB V and J templates and then assembled into clonotypes. A clonotype was counted as expanded or contracted only when both edgeR and NoisET called the clonotype significant, with the noise models trained on biological replicates. For edgeR calls, a false discovery rate-adjusted p below 0.01 and a log2 fold-change threshold of 1 were applied. As an exploratory analysis of dynamics, max-normalized trajectories of the 1000 most abundant clonotypes were examined with PCA combined with hierarchical clustering. Separately sequenced CD4+ and CD8+ repertoires were used to assign a CD4 or CD8 phenotype to each responding clone. In TCRdb, the public reads were trimmed at Q25 with fastp and aligned with MiXCR, with productive beta chains retained. Duplicate CDR3 protein sequences are folded into a single record with the most common DNA and genes. TCRdb's processing, not the authors', yielded these V and J calls. Here the sample has 300,000 to 350,000 distinct CDR3 sequences; just under 20% occur a single time. Around 21% of the sample comes from the top ten.

Of note for this clonotype: The antigen this receptor binds is unknown. It has no much larger one-base neighbor in the sample; base qualities were not kept.

The germline V gene supplies CDR1 SGHRS and CDR2 YFSETQ. V lost 1 base and J lost 5 bases; the stretch between them is 9 bases long. The CDR3 goes from the cysteine to the phenylalanine over 14 residues. This entry keeps only the CDR3 DNA: 42 bases, framed from base 1. The TCR comes from a man younger than 30 who had mild COVID-19 (a few samples of this study predate the infection). The sample titles of this study are shuffled in the database, so cell type and time point are left out; the donor was told from shared clones. In this chain, TRBV5-1 is recombined with TRBJ1-4; the D gene remains uncertain. Specimen: PBMCs or a T cell subset sorted from them (not recorded which). The CDR3 reads CASSLWVENEKLFF. The base sequence is TGCGCCAGCAGCTTGTGGGTGGAGAATGAAAAACTGTTTTTT.